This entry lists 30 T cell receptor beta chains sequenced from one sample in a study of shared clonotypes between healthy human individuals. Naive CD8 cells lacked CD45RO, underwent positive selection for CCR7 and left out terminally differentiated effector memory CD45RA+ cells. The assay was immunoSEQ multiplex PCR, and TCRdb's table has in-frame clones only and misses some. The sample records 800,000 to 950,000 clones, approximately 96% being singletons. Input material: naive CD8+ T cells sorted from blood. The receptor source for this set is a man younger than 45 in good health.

The DNA for the CDR3 is TGTGCCAGCAGCTTAGTGACGGGAGGGGGGGAGACCCAGTACTTC. Its protein product is CASSLVTGGGETQYF. The chain has TRBV7-6 and TRBJ2-5; 8 nucleotides align to TRBD2. Trimming removed 1 base from V and 5 bases from J; junction bases left unmatched: 6. The CDR3 sequence is 15 residues long. From germline, CDR1 is SGHVS and CDR2 FNYEAQ.

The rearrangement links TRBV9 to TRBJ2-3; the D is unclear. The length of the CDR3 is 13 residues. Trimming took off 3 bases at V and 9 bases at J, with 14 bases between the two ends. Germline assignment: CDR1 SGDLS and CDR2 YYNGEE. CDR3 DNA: TGTGCCAGCAGCGACCGTATTGATCGGACGCAGTATTTT. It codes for CASSDRIDRTQYF. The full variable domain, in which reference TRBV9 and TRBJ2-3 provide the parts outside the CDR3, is DSGVTQTPKHLITATGQRVTLRCSPRSGDLSVYWYQQSLDQGLQFLIQYYNGEERAKGNILERFSAQQFPDLHSELNLSSLELGDSALYFCASSDRIDRTQYFGPGTRLTVL.

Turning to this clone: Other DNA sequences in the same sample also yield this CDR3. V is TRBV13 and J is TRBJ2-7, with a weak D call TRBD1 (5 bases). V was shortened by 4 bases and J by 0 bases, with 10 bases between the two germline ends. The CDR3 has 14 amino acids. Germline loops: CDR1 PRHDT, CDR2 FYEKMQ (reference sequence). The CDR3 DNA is TGTGCCAGCAGCTCCACAGGAAGCTCCTACGAGCAGTACTTC. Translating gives CASSSTGSSYEQYF. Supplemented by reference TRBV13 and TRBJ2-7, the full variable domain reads AAGVIQSPRHLIKEKRETATLKCYPIPRHDTVYWYQQGPGQDPQFLISFYEKMQSDKGSIPDRFSAQQFSDYHSELNMSSLELGDSALYFCASSSTGSSYEQYFGPGTRLTVT.

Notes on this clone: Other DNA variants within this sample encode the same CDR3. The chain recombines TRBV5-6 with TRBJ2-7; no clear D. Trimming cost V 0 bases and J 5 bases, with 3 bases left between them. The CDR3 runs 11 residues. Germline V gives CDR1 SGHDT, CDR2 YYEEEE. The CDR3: CASSLGNEQYF. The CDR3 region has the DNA TGTGCCAGCAGCTTGGGAAACGAGCAGTACTTC.

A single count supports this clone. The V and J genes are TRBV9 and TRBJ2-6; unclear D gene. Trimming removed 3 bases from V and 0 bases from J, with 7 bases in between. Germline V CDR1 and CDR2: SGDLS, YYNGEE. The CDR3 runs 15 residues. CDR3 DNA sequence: TGTGCCAGCAGCGGTAGTTACTCTGGGGCCAACGTCCTGACTTTC. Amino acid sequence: CASSGSYSGANVLTF.

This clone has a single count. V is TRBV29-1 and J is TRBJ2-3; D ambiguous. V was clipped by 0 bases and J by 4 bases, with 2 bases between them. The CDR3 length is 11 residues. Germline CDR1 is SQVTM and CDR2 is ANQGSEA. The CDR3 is CSVEDPDTQYF. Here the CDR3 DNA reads TGCAGCGTTGAAGATCCAGATACGCAGTATTTT.

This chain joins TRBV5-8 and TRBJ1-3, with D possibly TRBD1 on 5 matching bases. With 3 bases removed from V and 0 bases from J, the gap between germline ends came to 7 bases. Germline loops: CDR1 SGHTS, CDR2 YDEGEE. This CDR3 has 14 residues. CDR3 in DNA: TGTGCCAGCAGCTACGGGACCTCTGGAAACACCATATATTTT. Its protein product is CASSYGTSGNTIYF.

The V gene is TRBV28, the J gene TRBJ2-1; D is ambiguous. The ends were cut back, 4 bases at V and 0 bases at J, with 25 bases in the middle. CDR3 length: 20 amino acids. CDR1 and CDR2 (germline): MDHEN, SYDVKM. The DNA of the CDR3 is TGTGCCAGCAGTTCGGCCTTTTTGGTAAACCAGAGGAGCTCCTACAATGAGCAGTTCTTC. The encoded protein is CASSSAFLVNQRSSYNEQFF. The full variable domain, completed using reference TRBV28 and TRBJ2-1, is DVKVTQSSRYLVKRTGEKVFLECVQDMDHENMFWYRQDPGLGLRLIYFSYDVKMKEKGDIPEGYSVSREKKERFSLILESASTNQTSMYLCASSSAFLVNQRSSYNEQFFGPGTRLTVL.

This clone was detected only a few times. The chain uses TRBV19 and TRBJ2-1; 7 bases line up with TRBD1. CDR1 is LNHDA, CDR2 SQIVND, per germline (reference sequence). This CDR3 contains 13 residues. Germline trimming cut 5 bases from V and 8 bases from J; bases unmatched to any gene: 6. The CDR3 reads CASSLRQGYEQFF. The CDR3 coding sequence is TGTGCCAGTAGTCTACGACAGGGATATGAGCAGTTCTTC. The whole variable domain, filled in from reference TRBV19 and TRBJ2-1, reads DGGITQSPKYLFRKEGQNVTLSCEQNLNHDAMYWYRQDPGQGLRLIYYSQIVNDFQKGDIAEGYSVSREKKESFPLTVTSAQKNPTAFYLCASSLRQGYEQFFGPGTRLTVL.

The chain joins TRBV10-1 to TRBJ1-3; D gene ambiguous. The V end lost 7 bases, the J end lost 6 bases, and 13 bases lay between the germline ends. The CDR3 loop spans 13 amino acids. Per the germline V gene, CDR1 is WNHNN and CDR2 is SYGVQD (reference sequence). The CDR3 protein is CASKAGEENTIYF. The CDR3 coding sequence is TGCGCCAGCAAGGCCGGCGAGGAAAACACCATATATTTT.

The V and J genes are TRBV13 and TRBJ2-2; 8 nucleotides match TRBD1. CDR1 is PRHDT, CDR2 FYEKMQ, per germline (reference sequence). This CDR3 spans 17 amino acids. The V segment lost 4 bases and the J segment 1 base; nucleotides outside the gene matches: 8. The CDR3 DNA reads TGTGCCAGCAGCTCCCTCCAGGGGGCAGTGAACACCGGGGAGCTGTTTTTT. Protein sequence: CASSSLQGAVNTGELFF.

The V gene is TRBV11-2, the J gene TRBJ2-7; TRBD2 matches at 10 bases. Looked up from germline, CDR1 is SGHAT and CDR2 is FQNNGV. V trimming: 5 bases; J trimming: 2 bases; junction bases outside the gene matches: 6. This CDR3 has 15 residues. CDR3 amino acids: CASSPSGLAAYEQYF. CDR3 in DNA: TGTGCCAGCAGCCCATCCGGACTAGCGGCCTACGAGCAGTACTTC.

CDR3 sequence: CASSLAGVDYEQYF. CDR3 DNA sequence: TGTGCCAGCAGCTTAGCTGGCGTAGACTACGAGCAGTACTTC. The genes are TRBV7-9 and TRBJ2-7; no clear D. Germline lookup yields CDR1 SEHNR and CDR2 FQNEAQ (reference sequence). This CDR3 is 14 amino acids long. V was shortened by 0 bases and J by 3 bases, with 9 bases between the two germline ends.

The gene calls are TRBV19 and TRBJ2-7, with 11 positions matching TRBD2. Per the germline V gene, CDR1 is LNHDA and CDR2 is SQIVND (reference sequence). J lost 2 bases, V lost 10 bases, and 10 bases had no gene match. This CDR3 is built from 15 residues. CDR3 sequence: CATATASGRTYEQYF. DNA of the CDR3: TGTGCCACCGCGACGGCTAGCGGGAGGACCTACGAGCAGTACTTC.

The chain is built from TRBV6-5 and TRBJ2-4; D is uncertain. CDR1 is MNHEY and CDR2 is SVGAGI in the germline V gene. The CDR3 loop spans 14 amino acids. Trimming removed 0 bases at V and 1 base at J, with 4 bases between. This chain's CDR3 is CASSYSGAKNIQYF. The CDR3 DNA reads TGTGCCAGCAGTTACTCGGGGGCCAAAAACATTCAGTACTTC.

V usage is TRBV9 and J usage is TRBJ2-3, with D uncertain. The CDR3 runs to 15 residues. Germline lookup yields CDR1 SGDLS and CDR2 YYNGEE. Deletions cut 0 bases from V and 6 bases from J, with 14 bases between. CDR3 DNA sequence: TGTGCCAGCAGCGTAGACGGGTATCTCGGCGATACGCAGTATTTT. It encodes CASSVDGYLGDTQYF.

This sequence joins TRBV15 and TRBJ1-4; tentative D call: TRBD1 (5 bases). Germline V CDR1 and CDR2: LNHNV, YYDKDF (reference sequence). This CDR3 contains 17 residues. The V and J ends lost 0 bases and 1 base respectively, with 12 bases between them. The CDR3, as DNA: TGTGCCACCAGCAGAGACAGATTGGGGCTAACTAATGAAAAACTGTTTTTT. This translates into CATSRDRLGLTNEKLFF.

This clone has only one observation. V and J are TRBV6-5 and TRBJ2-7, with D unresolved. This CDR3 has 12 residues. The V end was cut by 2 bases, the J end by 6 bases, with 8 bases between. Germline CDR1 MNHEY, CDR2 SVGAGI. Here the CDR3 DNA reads TGTGCCAGCAGTTACGCCGGCCTCGAGCAGTACTTC. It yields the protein CASSYAGLEQYF.

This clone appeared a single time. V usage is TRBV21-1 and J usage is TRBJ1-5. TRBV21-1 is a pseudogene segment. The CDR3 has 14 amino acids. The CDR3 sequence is CASSKDEGNQPQHF. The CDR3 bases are TGTGCCAGCAGCAAAGACGAGGGCAATCAGCCCCAGCATTTT.

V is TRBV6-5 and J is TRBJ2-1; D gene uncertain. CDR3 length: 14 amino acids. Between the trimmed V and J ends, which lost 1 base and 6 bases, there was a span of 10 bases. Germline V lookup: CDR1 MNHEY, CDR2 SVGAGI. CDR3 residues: CASSYFGRSNEQFF. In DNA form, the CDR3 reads TGTGCCAGCAGTTACTTTGGCAGATCCAATGAGCAGTTCTTC.

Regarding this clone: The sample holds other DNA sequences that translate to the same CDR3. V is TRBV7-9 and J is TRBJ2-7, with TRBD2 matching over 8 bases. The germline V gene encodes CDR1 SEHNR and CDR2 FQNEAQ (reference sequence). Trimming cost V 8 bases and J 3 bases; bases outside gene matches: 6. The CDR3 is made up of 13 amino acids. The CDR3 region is CASSGLGSYEQYF. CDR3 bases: TGTGCCAGCTCGGGACTAGGAAGCTACGAGCAGTACTTC.

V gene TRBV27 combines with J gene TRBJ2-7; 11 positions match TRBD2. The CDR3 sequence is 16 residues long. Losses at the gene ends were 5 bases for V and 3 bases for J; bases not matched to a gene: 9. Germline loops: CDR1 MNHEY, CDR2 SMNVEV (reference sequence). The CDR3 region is CASSTGTSGSHYEQYF. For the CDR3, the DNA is TGTGCCAGCAGTACCGGGACTAGCGGTTCCCACTACGAGCAGTACTTC.

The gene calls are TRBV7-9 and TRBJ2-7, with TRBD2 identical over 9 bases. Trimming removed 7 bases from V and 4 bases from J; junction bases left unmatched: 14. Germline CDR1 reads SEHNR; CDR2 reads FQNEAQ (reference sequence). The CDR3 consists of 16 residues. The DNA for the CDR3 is TGTGCCAGCATCGATGCCGGGACTAGCTTCAAGTACGAGCAGTACTTC. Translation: CASIDAGTSFKYEQYF.

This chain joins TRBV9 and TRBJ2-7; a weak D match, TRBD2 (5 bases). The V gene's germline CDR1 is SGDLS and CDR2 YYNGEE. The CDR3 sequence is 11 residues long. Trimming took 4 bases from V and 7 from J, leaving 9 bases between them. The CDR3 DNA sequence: TGTGCCAGCAGCACCCCGGGGGAGCAGTACTTC. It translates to CASSTPGEQYF.

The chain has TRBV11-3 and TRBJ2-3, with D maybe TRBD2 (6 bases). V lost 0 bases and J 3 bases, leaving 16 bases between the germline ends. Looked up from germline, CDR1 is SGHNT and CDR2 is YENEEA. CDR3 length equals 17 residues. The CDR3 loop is CASSLDPVNSGTDTQYF. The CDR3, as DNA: TGTGCCAGCAGCTTAGATCCAGTCAATAGCGGAACAGATACGCAGTATTTT.

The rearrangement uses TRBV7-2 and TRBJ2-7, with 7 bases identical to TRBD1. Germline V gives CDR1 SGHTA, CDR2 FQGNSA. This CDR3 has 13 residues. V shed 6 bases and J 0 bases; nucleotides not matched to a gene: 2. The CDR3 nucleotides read TGTGCCAGCAGGGGACAGAGCTCCTACGAGCAGTACTTC. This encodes CASRGQSSYEQYF.

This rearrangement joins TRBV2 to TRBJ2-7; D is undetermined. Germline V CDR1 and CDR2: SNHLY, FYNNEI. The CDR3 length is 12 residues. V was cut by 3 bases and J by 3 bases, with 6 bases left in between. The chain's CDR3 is CASSDSSYEQYF. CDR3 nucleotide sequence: TGTGCCAGCAGTGACAGCAGCTACGAGCAGTACTTC. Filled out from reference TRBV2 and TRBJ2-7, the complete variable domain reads EPEVTQTPSHQVTQMGQEVILRCVPISNHLYFYWYRQILGQKVEFLVSFYNNEISEKSEIFDDQFSVERPDGSNFTLKIRSTKLEDSAMYFCASSDSSYEQYFGPGTRLTVT.

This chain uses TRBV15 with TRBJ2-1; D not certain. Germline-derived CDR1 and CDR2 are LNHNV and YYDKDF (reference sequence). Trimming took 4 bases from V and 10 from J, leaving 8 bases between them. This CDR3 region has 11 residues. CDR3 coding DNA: TGTGCCACCAGCAAAGAGCACGAGCAGTTCTTC. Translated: CATSKEHEQFF.

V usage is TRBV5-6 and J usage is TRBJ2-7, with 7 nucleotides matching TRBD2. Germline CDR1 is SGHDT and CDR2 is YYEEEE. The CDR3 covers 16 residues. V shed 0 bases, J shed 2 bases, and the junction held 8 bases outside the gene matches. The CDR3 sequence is CASSLAVGGGTYEQYF. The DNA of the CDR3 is TGTGCCAGCAGCTTGGCTGTCGGCGGGGGAACCTACGAGCAGTACTTC.

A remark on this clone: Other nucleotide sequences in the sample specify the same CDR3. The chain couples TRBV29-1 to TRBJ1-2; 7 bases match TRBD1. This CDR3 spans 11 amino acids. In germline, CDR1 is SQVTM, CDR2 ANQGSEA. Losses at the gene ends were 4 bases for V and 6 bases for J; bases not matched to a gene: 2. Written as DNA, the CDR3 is TGCAGCGTTGTTGACAGGGATGGCTACACCTTC. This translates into CSVVDRDGYTF.